Listed below are T cell receptor beta chains from one sample, sequenced in a study of CD8 T cells in Susac syndrome. From the immunoSEQ multiplex PCR reads, TCRdb called clonotypes with MiXCR, one entry per CDR3 protein. This sample has a few hundred thousand distinct CDR3 sequences, with 95% found just once. Specimen: CD4+ T cells from PBMCs. Every receptor here comes from a human donor with multiple sclerosis. CDR3s include the opening cysteine and the closing phenylalanine or tryptophan.

V | CDR3
TRBV4-2 | CASSQDYGVDYGYTF
TRBV2 | CASSGGQGANTQYF
TRBV18 | CASSPGSAEAFF
TRBV7-3 | CASSLTGDGNEQFF
TRBV20-1 | CSANGREYEQFF
TRBV4-1 | CASSRLAMGIQYF
TRBV29-1 | CSVDGLAGSPETQYF
TRBV3-1 | CASSQRLYEQYF
TRBV29-1 | CSVAGSWYGYTF
TRBV25-1 | CASSEDDSSTDTQYF
TRBV29-1 | CSVASGTNTEAFF
TRBV6-5 | CASSGQGAFSYEQYF
TRBV9 | CASSVTGDSTDTQYF
TRBV12-3/TRBV12-4 | CASSSLRGMETDTQYF
TRBV19 | CASRSGLQETQYF
TRBV28 | CASRDRGSEQYF
TRBV28 | CASSGEREAFF
TRBV7-8 | CASSQEAVYGYTF
TRBV27 | CASSTDRGGQPQHF
TRBV5-4 | CASSLVGVGYGYTF
TRBV3-1 | CASSQSLAGAFF
TRBV27 | CASSLVKADTQYF
TRBV4-1 | CASSQDRTSGVGTQYF
TRBV7-9 | CASSLFWLATNEKLFF
TRBV14 | CASSRGGSSETQYF
TRBV9 | CASSVAGTDYGYTF
TRBV20-1 | CSAVTSGYYEQYF
TRBV9 | CASSGRQGGTTGTEAFF
TRBV30 | CAWSADRGDGYTF
TRBV15 | CATKGVPNYGYTF
TRBV25-1 | CASSVSGWSDTQYF
TRBV6-5 | CASCRSGGCTDTQYF
TRBV15 | CATGQVGQPQHF
TRBV7-2 | CASSPGRINTQYF
TRBV3-1 | CASSQGSSGSSTDTQYF
TRBV23-1 | CASSQPSSATDTQYF
TRBV29-1 | CSVLGPRAGGSYEQYF
TRBV4-1 | CASSPGTGVNQETQYF
TRBV27 | CASSTHRDRGLGNEQFF
TRBV18 | CASSQGQQTGALHF
TRBV10-3 | CAINGGSSYEQYF
TRBV2 | CASSGSGGHEQFF
TRBV29-1 | CSGKQGAKQETQYF
TRBV20-1 | CSATGGAGTEAFF
TRBV30 | CAWSRGQSNTEAFF
TRBV12-3/TRBV12-4 | CASSTDRFYGYTF
TRBV5-1 | CASSLLVSNEQFF
TRBV3-1 | CASSHEAAGNEQYF
TRBV27 | CASSLKWQGGLLSNQPQHF
TRBV12-3/TRBV12-4 | CASSLDSGGPSSYNEQFF
TRBV28 | CASSLGTQETQYF